These 7 T cell receptor beta chains were all obtained from the same sample, sequenced in a study of CD8 T cells in Susac syndrome. The authors reverse transcribed roughly 0.5 to 1 ug RNA with random hexamers. TCRdb used MiXCR to reprocess the immunoSEQ multiplex PCR reads, holding one entry per CDR3 protein. The table includes some 170,000 distinct CDR3 sequences, around 94% detected once. The specimen sequenced was CD4+ T cells from PBMCs. The receptors come from a human donor with Susac syndrome.

The sample holds one count of this clonotype. V and J are TRBV30 and TRBJ2-1, with D unresolved. Germline CDR1 reads GTSNPN; CDR2 reads SVGIG (reference sequence). V was pared by 0 bases and J by 11 bases, with 11 bases between. This CDR3 is built from 12 residues. The CDR3: CAWSVQVEQQFF. The CDR3 DNA reads TGTGCCTGGAGTGTCCAGGTGGAACAGCAGTTCTTC.

The chain carries TRBV7-9 and TRBJ2-5; 7 bases line up with TRBD2. The CDR3 spans 12 residues. CDR1 SEHNR and CDR2 FQNEAQ come from the germline V gene (reference sequence). Trimming cost V 4 bases and J 10 bases; bases outside gene matches: 6. The CDR3 DNA is TGTGCCAGCAGCTGGGAGGGTCCGGTCCAGTACTTC. It encodes CASSWEGPVQYF.

The genes are TRBV15 and TRBJ1-2; tentatively, D is TRBD1 (5 bases). Trimming removed 0 bases from V and 6 bases from J, with 8 bases in between. This CDR3 comprises 13 residues. In germline, CDR1 is LNHNV, CDR2 YYDKDF (reference sequence). The CDR3 sequence: CATSRDLTDGYTF. The CDR3 DNA sequence: TGTGCCACCAGCAGAGATCTGACAGATGGCTACACCTTC.

J is TRBJ1-2 and V is TRBV20-1; the D is unclear. Trimming took 1 base from V and 10 from J, leaving 16 bases between them. CDR1 is DFQATT, CDR2 SNEGSKA, per germline (reference sequence). The CDR3 sequence is 13 residues long. The CDR3 region is CSARVGDSQNYTF. CDR3 in DNA: TGCAGTGCTAGAGTGGGAGACTCCCAAAACTACACCTTC.

This rearrangement joins TRBV6-6 to TRBJ2-7; 10 bases are shared with TRBD1. Germline CDR1 and CDR2: MNHNY and SVGAGI (reference sequence). The CDR3 length is 14 residues. V gave up 2 bases and J gave up 4 bases; unmatched junction bases: 2. The CDR3 region is CASSYTDRGYEQYF. The CDR3 coding sequence is TGTGCCAGCAGTTACACGGACAGGGGGTACGAGCAGTACTTC.

This clonotype was counted only a few times. This sequence joins TRBV20-1 and TRBJ1-1; no firm D call. The CDR3 spans 13 residues. V was clipped by 4 bases and J by 0 bases, with 9 bases between them. Germline V CDR1 and CDR2: DFQATT, SNEGSKA (reference sequence). The CDR3 loop is CSAIQDLNTEAFF. CDR3 bases: TGCAGTGCTATTCAGGACCTGAACACTGAAGCTTTCTTT.

The gene calls are TRBV6-1 and TRBJ2-7, with D possibly called TRBD1 or TRBD2 (5 bases each). The CDR3 has 17 residues. CDR1 and CDR2 from the germline V gene are MNHNS and SASEGT. V was pared by 6 bases and J by 0 bases, with 21 bases between. This CDR3 is CASSPYPRDHSSYEQYF. In DNA, the CDR3 is TGTGCCAGCAGCCCCTATCCCAGGGACCATAGCTCCTACGAGCAGTACTTC.